These 3 T cell receptor beta chains were all obtained from the same sample, sequenced in a study of T cells after yellow fever vaccination. TCRdb reanalysed the 5' RACE reads using MiXCR and keeps one entry per CDR3 protein. The repertoire has 300,000 to 400,000 distinct CDR3 sequences, roughly 8.7% of them found once; the top ten carry about a sixth. Sequences were derived from PBMCs, sampled on the day of the first yellow fever vaccination. Source of these receptors: a man in his late teens or twenties who received the YFV17D yellow fever vaccine.

This clonotype was seen a handful of times. This sequence joins TRBV4-1 and TRBJ2-7; D gene unclear. V lost 0 bases and J 7 bases, leaving 13 bases between the germline ends. Germline-derived CDR1 and CDR2 are MGHRA and YSYEKL. The CDR3 length is 14 residues. CDR3 sequence reads: CASSQDPQLREQYF. The CDR3 DNA reads as TGCGCCAGCAGCCAAGATCCCCAGCTACGAGAGCAGTACTTC.

This clonotype was counted a few times. The chain is built from TRBV18 and TRBJ2-5, with 8 bases aligning to TRBD2. The CDR3 loop spans 16 amino acids. Germline values: CDR1 KGHSH, CDR2 LQKENI. Trimming removed 1 base from V and 2 bases from J; junction bases left unmatched: 6. CDR3 in DNA: TGTGCCAGCTCACCACGAGCTAGCGGGCCTCAAGAGACCCAGTACTTC. Its protein product is CASSPRASGPQETQYF.

This clonotype was detected only a few times. CDR3 amino acids: CASSSQGTDTQYF. CDR3 sequence (DNA): TGTGCCAGCAGTTCCCAGGGGACAGATACGCAGTATTTT. The rearrangement joins TRBV6-6 to TRBJ2-3, with D possibly TRBD1 on 6 matching bases. From germline, CDR1 is MNHNY and CDR2 SVGAGI (reference sequence). The CDR3 is made up of 13 amino acids. V shed 4 bases and J shed 3 bases, with 8 bases lying between them.